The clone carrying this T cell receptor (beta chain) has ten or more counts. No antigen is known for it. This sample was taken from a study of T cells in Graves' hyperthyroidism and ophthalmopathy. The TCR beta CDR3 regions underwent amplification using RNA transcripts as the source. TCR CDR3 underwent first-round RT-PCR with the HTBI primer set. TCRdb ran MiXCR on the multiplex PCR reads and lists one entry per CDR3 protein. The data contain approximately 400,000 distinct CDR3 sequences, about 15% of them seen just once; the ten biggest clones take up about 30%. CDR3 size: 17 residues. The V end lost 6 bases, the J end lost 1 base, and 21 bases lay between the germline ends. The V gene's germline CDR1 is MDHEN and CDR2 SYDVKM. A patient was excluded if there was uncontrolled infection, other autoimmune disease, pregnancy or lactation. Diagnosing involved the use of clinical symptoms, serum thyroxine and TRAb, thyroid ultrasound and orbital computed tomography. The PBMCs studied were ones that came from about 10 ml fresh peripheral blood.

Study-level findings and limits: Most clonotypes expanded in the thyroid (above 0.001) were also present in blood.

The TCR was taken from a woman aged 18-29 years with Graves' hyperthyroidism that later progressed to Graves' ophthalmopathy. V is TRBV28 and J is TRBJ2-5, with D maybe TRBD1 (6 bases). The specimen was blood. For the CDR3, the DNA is TGTGCCAGCAGCACAGCCTCGGACAGCGTTATCCAAGAGACCCAGTACTTC. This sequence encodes CASSTASDSVIQETQYF.